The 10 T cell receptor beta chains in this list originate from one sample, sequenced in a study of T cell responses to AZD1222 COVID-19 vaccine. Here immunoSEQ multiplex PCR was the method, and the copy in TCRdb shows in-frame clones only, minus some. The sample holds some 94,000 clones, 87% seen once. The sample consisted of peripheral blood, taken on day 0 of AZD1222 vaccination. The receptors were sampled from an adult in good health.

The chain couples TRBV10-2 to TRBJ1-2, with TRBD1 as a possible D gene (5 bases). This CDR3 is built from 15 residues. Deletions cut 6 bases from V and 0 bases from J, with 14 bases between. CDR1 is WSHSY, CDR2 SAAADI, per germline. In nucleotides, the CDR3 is TGCGCCAGCAGCCCGATGGGGACCGCTAACTATGGCTACACCTTC. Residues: CASSPMGTANYGYTF.

The CDR3 DNA reads TGTGCCATCAGCTATACTAGCGGGGGTTACAATGAGCAGTTCTTC. It codes for CAISYTSGGYNEQFF. The chain joins TRBV10-3 to TRBJ2-1; 11 bases fit TRBD2. This CDR3 contains 15 residues. The ends lost 6 bases at V and 4 bases at J; junction bases unmatched: 5. Germline V gene lookup returns CDR1 ENHRY and CDR2 SYGVKD.

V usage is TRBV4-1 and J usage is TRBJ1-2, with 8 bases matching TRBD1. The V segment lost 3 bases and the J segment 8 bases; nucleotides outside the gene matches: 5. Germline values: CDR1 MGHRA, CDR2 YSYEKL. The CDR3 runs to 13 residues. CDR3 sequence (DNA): TGCGCCAGCAGCCACGCCCAGGGGGCAGGCTACACCTTC. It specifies CASSHAQGAGYTF.

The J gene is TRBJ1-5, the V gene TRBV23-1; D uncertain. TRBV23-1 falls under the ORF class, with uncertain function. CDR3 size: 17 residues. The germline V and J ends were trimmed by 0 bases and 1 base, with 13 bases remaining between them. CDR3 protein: CASSQSWPHKSNQPQHF. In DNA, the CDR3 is TGCGCCAGCAGTCAATCTTGGCCACATAAAAGCAATCAGCCCCAGCATTTT.

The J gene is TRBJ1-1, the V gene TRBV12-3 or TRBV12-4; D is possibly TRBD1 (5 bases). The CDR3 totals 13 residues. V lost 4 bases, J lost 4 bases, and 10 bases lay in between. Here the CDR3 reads CASSYRGATEAFF. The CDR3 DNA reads TGTGCCAGCAGTTATAGAGGGGCCACTGAAGCTTTCTTT.

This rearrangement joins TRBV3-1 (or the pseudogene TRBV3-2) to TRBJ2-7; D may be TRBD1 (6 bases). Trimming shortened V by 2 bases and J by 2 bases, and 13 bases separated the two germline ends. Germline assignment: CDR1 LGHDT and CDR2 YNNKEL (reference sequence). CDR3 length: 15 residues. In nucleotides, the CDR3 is TGTGCCAGCAGCCAAAGGCCTTCAGGGGCCTACGAGCAGTACGTC. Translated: CASSQRPSGAYEQYV.

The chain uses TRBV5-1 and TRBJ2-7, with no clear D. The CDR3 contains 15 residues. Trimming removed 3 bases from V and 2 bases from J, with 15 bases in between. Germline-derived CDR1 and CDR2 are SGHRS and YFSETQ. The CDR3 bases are TGCGCCAGCAGCTCTCCTCCCGGGTTTCCCTACGAGCAGTACTTC. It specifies CASSSPPGFPYEQYF.

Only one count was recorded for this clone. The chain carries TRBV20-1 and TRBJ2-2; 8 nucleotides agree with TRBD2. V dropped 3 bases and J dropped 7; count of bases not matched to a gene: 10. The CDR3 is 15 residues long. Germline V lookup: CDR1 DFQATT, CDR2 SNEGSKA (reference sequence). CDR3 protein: CSASAGLVFGGELFF. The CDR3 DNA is TGCAGTGCTAGTGCGGGACTAGTTTTTGGCGGGGAGCTGTTTTTT.

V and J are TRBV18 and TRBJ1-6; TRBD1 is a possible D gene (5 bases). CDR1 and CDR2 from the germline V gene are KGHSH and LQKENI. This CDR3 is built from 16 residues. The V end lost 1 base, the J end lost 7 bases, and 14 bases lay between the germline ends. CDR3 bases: TGTGCCAGCTCACCACTGGGGCAGCTTAAAAATTCACCCCTCCACTTT. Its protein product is CASSPLGQLKNSPLHF.

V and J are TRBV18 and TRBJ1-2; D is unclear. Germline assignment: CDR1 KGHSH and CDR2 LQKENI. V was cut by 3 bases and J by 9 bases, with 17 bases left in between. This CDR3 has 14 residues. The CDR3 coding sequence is TGTGCCAGCTCACCGAATTCCTACGGGGATCGCTACACCTTC. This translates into CASSPNSYGDRYTF.